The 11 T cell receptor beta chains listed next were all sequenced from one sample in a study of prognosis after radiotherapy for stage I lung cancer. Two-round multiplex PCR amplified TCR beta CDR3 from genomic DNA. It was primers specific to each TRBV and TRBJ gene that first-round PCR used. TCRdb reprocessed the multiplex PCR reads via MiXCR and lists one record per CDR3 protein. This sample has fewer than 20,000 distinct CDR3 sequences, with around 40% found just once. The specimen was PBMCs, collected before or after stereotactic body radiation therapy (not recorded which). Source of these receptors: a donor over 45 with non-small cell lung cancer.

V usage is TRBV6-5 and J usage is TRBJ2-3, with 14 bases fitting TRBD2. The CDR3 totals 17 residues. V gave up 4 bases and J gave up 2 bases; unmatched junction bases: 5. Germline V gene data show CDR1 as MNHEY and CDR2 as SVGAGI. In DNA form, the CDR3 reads TGTGCCAGCAGTTCCCGGGGACTAGCGGGAGTCACAGATACGCAGTATTTT. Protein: CASSSRGLAGVTDTQYF.

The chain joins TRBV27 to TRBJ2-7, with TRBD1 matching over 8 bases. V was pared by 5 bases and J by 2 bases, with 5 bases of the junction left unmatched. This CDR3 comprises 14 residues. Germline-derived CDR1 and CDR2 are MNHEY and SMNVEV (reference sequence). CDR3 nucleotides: TGTGCCAGCAGTCCCCGGACAGGGACCTACGAGCAGTACTTC. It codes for CASSPRTGTYEQYF.

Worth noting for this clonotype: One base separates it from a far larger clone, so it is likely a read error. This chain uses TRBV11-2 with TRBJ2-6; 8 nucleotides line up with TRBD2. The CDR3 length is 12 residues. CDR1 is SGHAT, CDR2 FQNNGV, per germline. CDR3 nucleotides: TGTGCCAGCACCATAACGGGGGGGGAGAAGTACTTC. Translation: CASTITGGEKYF.

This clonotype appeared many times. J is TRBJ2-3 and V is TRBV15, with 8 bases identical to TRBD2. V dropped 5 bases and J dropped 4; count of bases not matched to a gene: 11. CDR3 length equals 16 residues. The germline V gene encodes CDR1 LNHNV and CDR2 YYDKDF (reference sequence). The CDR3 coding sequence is TGTGCCACCAGCGGCCTACTAGCGGAGAATCCAGATACGCAGTATTTT. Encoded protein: CATSGLLAENPDTQYF.

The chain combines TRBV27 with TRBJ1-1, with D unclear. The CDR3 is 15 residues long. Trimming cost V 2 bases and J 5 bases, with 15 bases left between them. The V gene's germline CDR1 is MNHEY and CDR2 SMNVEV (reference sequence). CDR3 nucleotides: TGTGCCAGCAGTTTACGACGCGGTTCGTGGACTGAAGCTTTCTTT. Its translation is CASSLRRGSWTEAFF.

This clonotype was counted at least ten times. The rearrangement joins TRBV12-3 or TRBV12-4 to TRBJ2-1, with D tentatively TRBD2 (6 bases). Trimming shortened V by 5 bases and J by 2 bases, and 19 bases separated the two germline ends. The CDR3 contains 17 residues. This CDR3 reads CASSPSDSGLTYNEQFF. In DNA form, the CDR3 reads TGTGCCAGCAGTCCCTCTGATAGCGGCCTCACCTACAATGAGCAGTTCTTC.

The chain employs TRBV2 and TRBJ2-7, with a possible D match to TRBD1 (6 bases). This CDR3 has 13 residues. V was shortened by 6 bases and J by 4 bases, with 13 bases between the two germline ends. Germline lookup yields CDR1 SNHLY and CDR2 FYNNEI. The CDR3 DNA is TGTGCCAGCAGGGTACAGGGTCGTTACGAGCAGTACTTC. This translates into CASRVQGRYEQYF.

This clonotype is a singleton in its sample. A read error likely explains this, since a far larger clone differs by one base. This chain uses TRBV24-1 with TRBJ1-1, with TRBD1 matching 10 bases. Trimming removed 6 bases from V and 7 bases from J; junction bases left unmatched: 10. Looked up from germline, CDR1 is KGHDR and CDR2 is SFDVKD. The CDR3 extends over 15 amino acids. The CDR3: CATSWPGQGISEAFF. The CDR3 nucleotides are TGTGCCACCAGTTGGCCGGGACAGGGGATAAGTGAAGCTTTCTTT.

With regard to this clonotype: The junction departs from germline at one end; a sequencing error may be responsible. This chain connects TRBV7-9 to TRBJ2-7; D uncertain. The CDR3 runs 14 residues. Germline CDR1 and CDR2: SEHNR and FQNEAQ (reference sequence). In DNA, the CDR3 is TGTGCCAACAGCTCCCAAGACCGGTCCTACGAGCAGTACTTC. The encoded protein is CANSSQDRSYEQYF.

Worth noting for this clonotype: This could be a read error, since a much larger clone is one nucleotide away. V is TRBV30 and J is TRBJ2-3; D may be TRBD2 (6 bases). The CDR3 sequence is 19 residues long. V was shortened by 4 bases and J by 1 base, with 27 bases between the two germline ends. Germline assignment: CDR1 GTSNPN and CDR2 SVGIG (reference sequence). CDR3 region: CAWIPERVVPLPRTDTQYF. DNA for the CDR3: TGTGCCTGGATCCCCGAGCGGGTGGTTCCACTCCCCCGCACAGATACGCAGTATTTT.

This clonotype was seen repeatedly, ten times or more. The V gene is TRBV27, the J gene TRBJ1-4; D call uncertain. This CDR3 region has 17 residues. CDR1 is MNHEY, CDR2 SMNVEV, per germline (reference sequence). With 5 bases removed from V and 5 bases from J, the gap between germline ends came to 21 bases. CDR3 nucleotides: TGTGCCAGCAGTGATGAGAGGACCCCTAGAGGGAATGAAAAACTGTTTTTT. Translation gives CASSDERTPRGNEKLFF. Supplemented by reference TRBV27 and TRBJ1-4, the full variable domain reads EAQVTQNPRYLITVTGKKLTVTCSQNMNHEYMSWYRQDPGLGLRQIYYSMNVEVTDKGDVPEGYKVSRKEKRNFPLILESPSPNQTSLYFCASSDERTPRGNEKLFFGSGTQLSVL.